The rows below give T cell receptor beta chains drawn from one sample of a study of a mutant IDH1 vaccine in newly diagnosed glioma. Using immunoSEQ multiplex PCR, the repertoire was profiled, and TCRdb retains in-frame clones only, with some absent. Of 35,000 to 45,000 clones in the sample, approximately 92% were seen once. What these receptors recognize is not known. Sequencing used PBMCs, obtained from a glioma patient whose treatment included an IDH1 peptide vaccine. Receptor source: a man aged 40-50 years with glioma. CDR3s include the opening cysteine and the closing phenylalanine or tryptophan. D genes are given only for firm matches. Expanded clones are given a class, and other clones once, few, many or no size at all.

>once|TRBJ2-1|TRBV5-8|NA
CASSPAGPHNEQFF
TGTGCCAGCAGCCCGGCTGGGCCACACAATGAGCAGTTCTTC
>NA|TRBJ2-5|TRBV6-5|TRBD2
CASRRLAGGRETQYF
TGTGCCAGCAGACGACTAGCGGGGGGGCGGGAGACCCAGTACTTC
>NA|TRBJ1-4|TRBV15|TRBD1
CATSTPKDREGEKLFF
TGTGCCACCAGCACCCCCAAGGACAGGGAAGGAGAAAAACTGTTTTTT
>NA|TRBJ2-1|TRBV28|TRBD1
CAIESRGSSYNEQFF
TGTGCCATCGAGAGCAGGGGGAGCTCCTACAATGAGCAGTTCTTC
>NA|TRBJ1-2|TRBV28|TRBD1
CASSPDREDYGYTF
TGTGCCAGCAGTCCGGACAGGGAAGACTATGGCTACACCTTC
>few|TRBJ1-2|TRBV18|TRBD1
CASSPRLYRGRESPKANYGYTF
TGTGCCAGCTCACCGCGGCTGTACAGGGGGCGCGAAAGCCCCAAAGCTAACTATGGCTACACCTTC
>NA|TRBJ1-2|TRBV28|NA
CASSSDTHSYGYTF
TGTGCCAGCAGTTCGGACACCCATAGCTATGGCTACACCTTC
>NA|TRBJ1-1|TRBV18|NA
CASSRGGTEAFF
TGTGCCAGCTCGCGAGGGGGAACTGAAGCTTTCTTT
>NA|TRBJ2-2|TRBV19|TRBD1
CASRRIRDRGDRELFF
TGTGCCAGTAGGAGGATTAGGGACAGAGGGGATAGGGAGCTGTTTTTT
>NA|TRBJ2-5|TRBV7-9|NA
CASSLPLEETQYF
TGTGCCAGCAGCCTCCCCTTGGAAGAGACCCAGTACTTC
>NA|TRBJ2-3|TRBV30|NA
CAWSTGQGSTDTQYF
TGTGCCTGGAGCACGGGGCAGGGAAGCACAGATACGCAGTATTTT
>once|TRBJ1-1|TRBV15|NA
CATSGGSEAFF
TGTGCCACCAGCGGTGGTAGTGAAGCTTTCTTT
>NA|TRBJ2-3|TRBV5-4|NA
CASSFDSTDTQYF
TGTGCCAGCAGCTTTGACAGCACAGATACGCAGTATTTT
>NA|TRBJ2-5|TRBV7-2|NA
CASSLSSGQETQYF
TGTGCCAGCAGCTTATCCAGCGGACAAGAGACCCAGTACTTC
>NA|TRBJ2-1|TRBV5-1|NA
CASSISGTGGDEQFF
TGCGCCAGCAGCATCTCCGGGACCGGCGGGGATGAGCAGTTCTTC
>NA|TRBJ1-2|TRBV7-9|TRBD1
CASTNRRQGVNYGYTF
TGTGCCAGCACCAACCGAAGGCAGGGGGTAAACTATGGCTACACCTTC
>NA|TRBJ1-5|TRBV2|NA
CASRGDTDGNQPQHF
TGTGCCAGCAGAGGGGACACGGACGGCAATCAGCCCCAGCATTTT
>NA|TRBJ1-1|TRBV5-6|NA
CASSPSGGGWFAEAFF
TGTGCCAGCAGCCCGTCGGGGGGAGGTTGGTTCGCTGAAGCTTTCTTT
>once|TRBJ1-5|TRBV28|NA
CASRGGNQPQHF
TGTGCCAGCAGGGGGGGCAATCAGCCCCAGCATTTT
>NA|TRBJ1-4|TRBV27|NA
CASSSPGTQAGKLFF
TGTGCCAGCAGTTCACCGGGGACCCAAGCAGGAAAACTGTTTTTT
>NA|TRBJ2-7|TRBV28|TRBD1
CASGTGHPYEQYF
TGTGCCAGCGGGACAGGGCACCCCTACGAGCAGTACTTC
>NA|TRBJ1-1|TRBV5-1|NA
CASSFLGVTEAFF
TGCGCCAGCAGCTTCCTAGGAGTCACTGAAGCTTTCTTT
>NA|TRBJ1-4|TRBV4-2|TRBD1
CASSQDFGTGNEKLFF
TGTGCCAGCAGCCAAGACTTCGGGACAGGAAATGAAAAACTGTTTTTT
>NA|TRBJ2-2|TRBV5-1|TRBD2
CASSWSSGTNTGELFF
TGCGCCAGCAGTTGGTCTAGCGGCACAAACACCGGGGAGCTGTTTTTT
>NA|TRBJ2-7|TRBV7-9|TRBD2
CASSLGGRRESSYEQYF
TGTGCCAGCAGCTTAGGGGGACGGCGGGAGAGCTCCTACGAGCAGTACTTC
>NA|TRBJ2-5|TRBV21-1|NA
CASRLKETQYF
TGTGCCAGCAGACTCAAAGAGACCCAGTACTTC
>NA|TRBJ2-4|TRBV6-5|NA
CASSYSSKNIQYF
TGTGCCAGCAGTTACTCGTCCAAAAACATTCAGTACTTC
>NA|TRBJ1-1|TRBV28|NA
CASRSGGGTEAFF
TGTGCCAGCAGATCGGGAGGGGGCACTGAAGCTTTCTTT
>NA|TRBJ2-7|TRBV28|NA
CASSLIEQYF
TGTGCCAGCAGTTTGATCGAGCAGTACTTC
>NA|TRBJ2-7|TRBV10-3|NA
CAISESGDLSYEQYF
TGTGCCATCAGTGAGTCTGGGGACCTGTCCTACGAGCAGTACTTC
>NA|TRBJ2-7|TRBV7-6|TRBD1
CASSSPEGQGSYEQYF
TGTGCCAGCAGCTCACCCGAAGGACAGGGGTCCTACGAGCAGTACTTC
>NA|TRBJ1-1|TRBV5-1|TRBD1
CASSSRQGRTEAFF
TGCGCCAGCAGCTCTAGACAGGGCCGAACTGAAGCTTTCTTT
>NA|TRBJ1-2|TRBV29-1|NA
CSVEGGAGQGGYTF
TGCAGCGTTGAAGGAGGGGCAGGCCAGGGTGGCTACACCTTC
>few|TRBJ2-3|TRBV7-8|NA
CASSPSRGGTDTQYF
TGTGCCAGCAGCCCAAGCCGCGGGGGCACAGATACGCAGTATTTT
>NA|TRBJ2-7|TRBV29-1|TRBD2
CSVGTSGSYEQYF
TGCAGCGTTGGGACTAGCGGGTCCTACGAGCAGTACTTC
>NA|TRBJ1-2|TRBV27|TRBD1
CASRGDRDGYTF
TGTGCCAGCAGGGGGGACAGGGATGGCTACACCTTC
>NA|TRBJ2-6|TRBV5-4|NA
CASSLPGSGANVLTF
TGTGCCAGCAGCTTGCCAGGAAGCGGGGCCAACGTCCTGACTTTC
>NA|TRBJ2-2|TRBV2|NA
CASRTITGKGELFF
TGTGCCAGCAGGACCATCACAGGGAAGGGGGAGCTGTTTTTT
>NA|TRBJ2-3|TRBV2|NA
CASSADYTDTQYF
TGTGCCAGCAGTGCCGACTACACAGATACGCAGTATTTT
>NA|TRBJ1-5|TRBV30|NA
CAWSVRSTYQPQHF
TGTGCCTGGAGTGTACGCAGTACGTATCAGCCCCAGCATTTT
>NA|TRBJ1-1|TRBV4-1|TRBD1
CASSQVGQQGRDTEAFF
TGCGCCAGCAGCCAAGTGGGTCAACAGGGGCGGGACACTGAAGCTTTCTTT
>NA|TRBJ2-1|TRBV28|TRBD1
CASQGQGNNEQFF
TGTGCCAGCCAGGGACAGGGAAACAATGAGCAGTTCTTC
>NA|TRBJ1-5|TRBV19|TRBD1
CASSKGQIGNQPQHF
TGTGCCAGTAGTAAGGGACAGATCGGCAATCAGCCCCAGCATTTT
>NA|TRBJ1-1|TRBV27|TRBD1
CASGQGAANTEAFF
TGTGCCAGCGGACAGGGGGCGGCGAACACTGAAGCTTTCTTT
>NA|TRBJ2-2|TRBV4-3|NA
CASSLSGTSTGELFF
TGCGCCAGCAGCCTGTCCGGGACTTCGACCGGGGAGCTGTTTTTT
>NA|TRBJ2-5|TRBV15|TRBD1
CATSRGQGQGLETQYF
TGTGCCACCAGCAGAGGCCAGGGACAGGGCCTAGAGACCCAGTACTTC
>once|TRBJ1-3|TRBV7-2|NA
CASSLAPARSGNTIYF
TGTGCCAGCAGCTTAGCGCCGGCGCGCTCTGGAAACACCATATATTTT
>NA|TRBJ1-6|TRBV7-9|NA
CASSFSSSYNSPLHF
TGTGCCAGCAGCTTTAGTAGCTCCTATAATTCACCCCTCCACTTT